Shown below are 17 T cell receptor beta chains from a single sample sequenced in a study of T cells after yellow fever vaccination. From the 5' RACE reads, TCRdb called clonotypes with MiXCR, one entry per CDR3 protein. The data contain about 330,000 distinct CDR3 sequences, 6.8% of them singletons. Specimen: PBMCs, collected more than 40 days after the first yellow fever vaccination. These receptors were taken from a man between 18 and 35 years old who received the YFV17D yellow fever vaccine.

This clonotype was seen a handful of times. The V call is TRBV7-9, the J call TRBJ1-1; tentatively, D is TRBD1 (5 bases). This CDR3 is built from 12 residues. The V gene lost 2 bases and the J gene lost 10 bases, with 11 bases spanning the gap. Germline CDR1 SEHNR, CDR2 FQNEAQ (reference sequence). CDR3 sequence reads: CASSLLGAGAFF. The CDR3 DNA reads TGTGCCAGCAGCTTATTAGGGGCTGGAGCTTTCTTT.

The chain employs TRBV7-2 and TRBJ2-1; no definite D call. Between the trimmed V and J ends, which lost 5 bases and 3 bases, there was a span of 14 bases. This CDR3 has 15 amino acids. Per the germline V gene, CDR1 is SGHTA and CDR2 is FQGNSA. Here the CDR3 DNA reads TGTGCCAGCAGCCTCACTGAGAGCTACTACAATGAGCAGTTCTTC. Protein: CASSLTESYYNEQFF.

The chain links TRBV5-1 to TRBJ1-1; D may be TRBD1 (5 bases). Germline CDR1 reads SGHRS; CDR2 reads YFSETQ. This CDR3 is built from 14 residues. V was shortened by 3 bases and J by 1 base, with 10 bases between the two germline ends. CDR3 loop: CASSWDGENTEAFF. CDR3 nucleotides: TGCGCCAGCAGCTGGGACGGAGAGAACACTGAAGCTTTCTTT.

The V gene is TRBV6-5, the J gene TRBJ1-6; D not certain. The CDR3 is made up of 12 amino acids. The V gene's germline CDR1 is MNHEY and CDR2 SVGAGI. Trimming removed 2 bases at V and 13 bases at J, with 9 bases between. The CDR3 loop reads CASSYPAGPLHF. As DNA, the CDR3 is TGTGCCAGCAGTTACCCCGCGGGGCCCCTCCACTTT.

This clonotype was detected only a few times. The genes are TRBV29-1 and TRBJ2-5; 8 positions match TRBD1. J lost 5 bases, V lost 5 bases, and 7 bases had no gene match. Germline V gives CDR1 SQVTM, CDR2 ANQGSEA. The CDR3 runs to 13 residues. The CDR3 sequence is CSVSGQGIETQYF. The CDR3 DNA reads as TGCAGCGTTTCAGGACAGGGTATCGAGACCCAGTACTTC.

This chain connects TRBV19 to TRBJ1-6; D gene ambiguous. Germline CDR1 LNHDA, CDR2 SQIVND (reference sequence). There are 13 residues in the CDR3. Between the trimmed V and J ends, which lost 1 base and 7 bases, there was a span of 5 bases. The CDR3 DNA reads TGTGCCAGTAGTATAGGACCGAATTCACCCCTCCACTTT. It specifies CASSIGPNSPLHF. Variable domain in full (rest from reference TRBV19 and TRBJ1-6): DGGITQSPKYLFRKEGQNVTLSCEQNLNHDAMYWYRQDPGQGLRLIYYSQIVNDFQKGDIAEGYSVSREKKESFPLTVTSAQKNPTAFYLCASSIGPNSPLHFGNGTRLTVT.

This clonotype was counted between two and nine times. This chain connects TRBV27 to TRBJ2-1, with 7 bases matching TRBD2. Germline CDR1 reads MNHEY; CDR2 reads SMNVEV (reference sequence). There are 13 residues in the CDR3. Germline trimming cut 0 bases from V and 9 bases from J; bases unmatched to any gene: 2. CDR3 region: CASSLSTGGEQFF. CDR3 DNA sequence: TGTGCCAGCAGTTTATCGACGGGGGGTGAGCAGTTCTTC.

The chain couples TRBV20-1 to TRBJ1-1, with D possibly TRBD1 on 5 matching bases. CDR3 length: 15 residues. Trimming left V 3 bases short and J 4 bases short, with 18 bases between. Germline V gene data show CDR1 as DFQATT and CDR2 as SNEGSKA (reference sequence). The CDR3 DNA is TGCAGTGCTAGCAGCGGACGTTTCGGGGGCACTGAAGCTTTCTTT. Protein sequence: CSASSGRFGGTEAFF.

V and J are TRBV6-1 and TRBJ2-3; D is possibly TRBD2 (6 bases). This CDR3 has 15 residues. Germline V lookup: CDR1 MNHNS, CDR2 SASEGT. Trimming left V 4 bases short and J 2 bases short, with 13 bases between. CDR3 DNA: TGTGCCAGCAGTGTGCGCGGGGACTTCACAGATACGCAGTATTTT. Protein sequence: CASSVRGDFTDTQYF.

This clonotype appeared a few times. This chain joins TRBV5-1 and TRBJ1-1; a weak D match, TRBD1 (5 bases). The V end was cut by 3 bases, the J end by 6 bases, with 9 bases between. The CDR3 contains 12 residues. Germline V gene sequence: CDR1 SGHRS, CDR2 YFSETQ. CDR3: CASSSRDSEAFF. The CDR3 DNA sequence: TGCGCCAGCAGCTCCAGGGACTCTGAAGCTTTCTTT.

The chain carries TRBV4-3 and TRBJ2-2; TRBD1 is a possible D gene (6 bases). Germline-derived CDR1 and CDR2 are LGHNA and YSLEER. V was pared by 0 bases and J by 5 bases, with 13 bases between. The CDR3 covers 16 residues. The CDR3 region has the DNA TGCGCCAGCAGCCAAGAAGGCAGGGGTTGGACCGGGGAGCTGTTTTTT. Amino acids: CASSQEGRGWTGELFF.

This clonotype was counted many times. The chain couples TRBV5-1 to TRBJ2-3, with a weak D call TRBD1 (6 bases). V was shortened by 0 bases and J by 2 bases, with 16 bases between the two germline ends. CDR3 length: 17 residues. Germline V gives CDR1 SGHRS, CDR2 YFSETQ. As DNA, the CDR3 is TGCGCCAGCAGCTTGGCGGCTGGACCAGGGGCCACAGATACGCAGTATTTT. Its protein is CASSLAAGPGATDTQYF.

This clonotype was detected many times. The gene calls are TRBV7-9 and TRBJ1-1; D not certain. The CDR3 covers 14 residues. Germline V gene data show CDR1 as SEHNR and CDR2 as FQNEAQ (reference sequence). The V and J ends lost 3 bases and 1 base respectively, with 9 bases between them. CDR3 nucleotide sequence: TGTGCCAGCAGCTTGGAAGGATCGAACACTGAAGCTTTCTTT. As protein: CASSLEGSNTEAFF.

CDR3 region: CASSQDRGGNEKLFF. CDR3 in DNA: TGCGCCAGCAGCCAAGATCGGGGAGGGAATGAAAAACTGTTTTTT. The genes are TRBV4-3 and TRBJ1-4; D remains ambiguous. The germline gives CDR1 LGHNA, CDR2 YSLEER. V dropped 0 bases and J dropped 5 bases, with 10 bases sitting between them. This CDR3 is built from 15 residues.

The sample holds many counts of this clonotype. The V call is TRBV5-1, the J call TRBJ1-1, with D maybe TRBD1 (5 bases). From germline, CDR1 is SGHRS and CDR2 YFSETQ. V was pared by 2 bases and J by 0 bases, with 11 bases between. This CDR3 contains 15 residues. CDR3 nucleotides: TGCGCCAGCAGCTTATTAGGGGCATTGAACACTGAAGCTTTCTTT. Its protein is CASSLLGALNTEAFF.

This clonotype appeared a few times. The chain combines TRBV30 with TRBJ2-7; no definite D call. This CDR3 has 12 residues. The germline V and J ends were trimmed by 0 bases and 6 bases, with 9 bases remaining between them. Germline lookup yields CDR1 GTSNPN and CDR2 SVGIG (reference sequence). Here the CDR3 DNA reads TGTGCCTGGAGTGTACCGACATTCGAGCAGTACTTC. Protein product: CAWSVPTFEQYF.

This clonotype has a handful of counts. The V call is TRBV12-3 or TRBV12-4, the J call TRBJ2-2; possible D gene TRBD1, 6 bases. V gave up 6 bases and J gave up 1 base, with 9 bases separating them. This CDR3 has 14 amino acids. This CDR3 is CASRTRGNTGELFF. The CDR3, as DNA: TGTGCCAGCAGAACCAGGGGGAACACCGGGGAGCTGTTTTTT.